The clone carrying this T cell receptor beta chain was detected once. Its antigen is still unknown. This specimen includes other DNA sequences encoding the same CDR3. The sample belongs to a study of cytomegalovirus exposure and HLA in healthy donors. Some clones are missing from TCRdb's copy, which holds only in-frame ones; the method was immunoSEQ multiplex PCR. The sample shows about 280,000 clones, roughly 90% of them seen only once. Study-level results: Researchers catalogued 164 TCR beta chains as cytomegalovirus-associated. First-cohort TCR clusters tended to co-occur in the 95 to 150 validation repertoires, a later analysis found. The CMV antigen specificity of a few CMV-associated chains was confirmed through in vitro analysis.

The sequence derives from a woman younger than 35 in good health and CMV-seronegative. Sequenced sample: PBMCs.

CDR3 bases: TGTGCCAGCAGCGTAGCCTCGAGCTCCTACGAGCAGTACTTC. Encoded protein: CASSVASSSYEQYF. The chain carries TRBV9 and TRBJ2-7, with D hard to call. CDR1 SGDLS and CDR2 YYNGEE come from the germline V gene. The CDR3 covers 14 residues. The V end was cut by 0 bases, the J end by 0 bases, with 7 bases between.